This T cell receptor (beta chain) is from a study of blood T cell repertoires in COVID-19. Study in general: The analysed material was cDNA or gDNA that came from T cells, B-cell-depleted T cells, or PBMCs.

V was trimmed by 3 bases and J by 0 bases, leaving 12 bases between them. From germline, CDR1 is MNHEY and CDR2 SMNVEV (reference sequence). CDR3 length: 16 amino acids. In the original processing: Researchers report that nucleated cell counts were estimated from reference gene primer amplification. Data came from immunoSEQ multiplex PCR; TCRdb stores just in-frame clones and leaves some out. V and J calls plus clone size are reproduced from that table; the DNA served to infer D and trimming. The sample has roughly 200,000 clones, 80% to 90% seen once. This receptor was identified in a man in his fifties or sixties with acute or convalescent COVID-19. This chain uses TRBV27 with TRBJ2-4; a possible D gene is TRBD2 (6 bases). The sequenced sample was peripheral blood. CDR3 bases: TGTGCCAGCAGTTTGGAGGGATCCCTAGCCAAAAACATTCAGTACTTC. Protein product: CASSLEGSLAKNIQYF.